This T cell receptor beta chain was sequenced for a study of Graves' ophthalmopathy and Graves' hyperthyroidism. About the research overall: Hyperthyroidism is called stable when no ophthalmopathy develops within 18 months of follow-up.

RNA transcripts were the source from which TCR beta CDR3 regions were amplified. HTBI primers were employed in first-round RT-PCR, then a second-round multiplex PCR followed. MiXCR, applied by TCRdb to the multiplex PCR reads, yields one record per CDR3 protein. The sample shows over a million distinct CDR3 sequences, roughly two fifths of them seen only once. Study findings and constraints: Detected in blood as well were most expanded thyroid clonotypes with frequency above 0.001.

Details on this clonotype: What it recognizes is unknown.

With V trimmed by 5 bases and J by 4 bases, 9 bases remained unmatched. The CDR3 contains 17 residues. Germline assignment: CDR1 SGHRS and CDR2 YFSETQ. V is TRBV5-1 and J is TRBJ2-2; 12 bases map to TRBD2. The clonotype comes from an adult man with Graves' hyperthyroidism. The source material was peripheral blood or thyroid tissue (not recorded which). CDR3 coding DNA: TGCGCCAGCAGGTCGACTAGCGGGAGCCGGTCCACCGGGGAGCTGTTTTTT. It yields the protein CASRSTSGSRSTGELFF.